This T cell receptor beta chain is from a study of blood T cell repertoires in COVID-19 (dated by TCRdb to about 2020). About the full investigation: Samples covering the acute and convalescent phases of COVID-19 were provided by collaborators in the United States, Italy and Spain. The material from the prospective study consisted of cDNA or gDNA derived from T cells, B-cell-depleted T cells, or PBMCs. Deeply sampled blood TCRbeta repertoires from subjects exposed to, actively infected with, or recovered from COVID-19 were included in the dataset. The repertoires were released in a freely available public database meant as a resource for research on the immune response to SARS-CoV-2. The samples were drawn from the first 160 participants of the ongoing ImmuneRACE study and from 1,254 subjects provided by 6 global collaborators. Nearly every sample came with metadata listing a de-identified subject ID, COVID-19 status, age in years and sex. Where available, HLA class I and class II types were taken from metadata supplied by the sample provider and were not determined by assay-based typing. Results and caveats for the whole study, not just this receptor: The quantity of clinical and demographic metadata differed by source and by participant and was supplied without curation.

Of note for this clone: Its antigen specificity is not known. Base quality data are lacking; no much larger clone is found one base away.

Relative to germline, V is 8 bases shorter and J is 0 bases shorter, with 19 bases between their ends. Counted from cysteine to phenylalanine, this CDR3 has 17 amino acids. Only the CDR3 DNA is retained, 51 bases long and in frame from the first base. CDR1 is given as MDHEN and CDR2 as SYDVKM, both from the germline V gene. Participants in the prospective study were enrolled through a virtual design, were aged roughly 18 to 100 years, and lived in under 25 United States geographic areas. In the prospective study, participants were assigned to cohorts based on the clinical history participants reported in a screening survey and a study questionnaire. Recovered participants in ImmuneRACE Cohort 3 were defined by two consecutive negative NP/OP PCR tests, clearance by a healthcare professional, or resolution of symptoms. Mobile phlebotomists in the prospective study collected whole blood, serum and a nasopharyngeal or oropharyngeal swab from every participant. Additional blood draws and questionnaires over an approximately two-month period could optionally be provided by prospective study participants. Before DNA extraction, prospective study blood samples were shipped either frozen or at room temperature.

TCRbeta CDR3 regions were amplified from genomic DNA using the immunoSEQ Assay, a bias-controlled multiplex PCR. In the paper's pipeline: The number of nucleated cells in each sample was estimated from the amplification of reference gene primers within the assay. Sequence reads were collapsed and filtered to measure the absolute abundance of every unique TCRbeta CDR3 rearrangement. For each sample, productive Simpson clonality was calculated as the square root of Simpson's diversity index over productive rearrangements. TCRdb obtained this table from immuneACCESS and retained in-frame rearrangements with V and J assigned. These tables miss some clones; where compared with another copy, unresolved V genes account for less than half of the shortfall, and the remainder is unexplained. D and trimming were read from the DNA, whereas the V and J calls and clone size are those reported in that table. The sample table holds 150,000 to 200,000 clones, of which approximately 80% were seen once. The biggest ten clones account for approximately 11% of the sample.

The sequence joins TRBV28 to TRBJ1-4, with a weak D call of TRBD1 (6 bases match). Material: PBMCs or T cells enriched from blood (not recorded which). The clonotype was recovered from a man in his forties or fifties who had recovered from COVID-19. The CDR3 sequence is CASGSGGNVATNEKLFF. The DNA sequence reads TGTGCCAGCGGGAGTGGGGGCAATGTTGCAACTAATGAAAAACTGTTTTTT. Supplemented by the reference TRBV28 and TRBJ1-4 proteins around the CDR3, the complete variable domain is DVKVTQSSRYLVKRTGEKVFLECVQDMDHENMFWYRQDPGLGLRLIYFSYDVKMKEKGDIPEGYSVSREKKERFSLILESASTNQTSMYLCASGSGGNVATNEKLFFGSGTQLSVL.